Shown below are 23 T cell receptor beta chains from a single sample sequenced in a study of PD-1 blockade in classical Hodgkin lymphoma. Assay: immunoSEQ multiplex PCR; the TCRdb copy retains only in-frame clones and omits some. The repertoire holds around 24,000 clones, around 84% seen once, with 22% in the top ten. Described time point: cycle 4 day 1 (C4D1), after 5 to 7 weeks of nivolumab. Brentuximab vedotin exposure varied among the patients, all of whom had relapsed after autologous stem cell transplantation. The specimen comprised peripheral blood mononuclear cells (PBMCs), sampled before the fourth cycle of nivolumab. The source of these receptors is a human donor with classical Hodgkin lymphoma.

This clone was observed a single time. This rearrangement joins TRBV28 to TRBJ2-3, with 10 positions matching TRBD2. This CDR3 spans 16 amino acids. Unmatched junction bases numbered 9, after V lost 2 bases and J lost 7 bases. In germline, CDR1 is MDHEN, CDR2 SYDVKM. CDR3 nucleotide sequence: TGTGCCAGCAGTTTAGGGCTAGCGGGAGTTAGGCATACGCAGTATTTT. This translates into CASSLGLAGVRHTQYF.

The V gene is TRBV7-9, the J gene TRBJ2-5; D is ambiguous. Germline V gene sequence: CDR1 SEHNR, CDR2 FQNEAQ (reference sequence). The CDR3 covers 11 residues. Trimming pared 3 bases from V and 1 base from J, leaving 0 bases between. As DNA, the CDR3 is TGTGCCAGCAGCTTCCAAGAGACCCAGTACTTC. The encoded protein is CASSFQETQYF.

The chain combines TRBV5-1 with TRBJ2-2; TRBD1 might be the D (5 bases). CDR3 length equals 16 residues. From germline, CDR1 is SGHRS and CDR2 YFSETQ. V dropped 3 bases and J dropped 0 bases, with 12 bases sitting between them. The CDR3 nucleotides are TGCGCCAGCAGCTCGACAGTCCAAGCGAACACCGGGGAGCTGTTTTTT. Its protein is CASSSTVQANTGELFF.

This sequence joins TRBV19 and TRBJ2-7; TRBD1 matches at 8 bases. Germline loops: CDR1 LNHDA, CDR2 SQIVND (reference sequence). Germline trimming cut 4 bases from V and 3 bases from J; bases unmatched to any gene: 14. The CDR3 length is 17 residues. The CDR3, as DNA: TGTGCCAGTAGTAAGCAAGCCTCCGGACAGGGTTACTACGAGCAGTACTTC. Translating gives CASSKQASGQGYYEQYF.

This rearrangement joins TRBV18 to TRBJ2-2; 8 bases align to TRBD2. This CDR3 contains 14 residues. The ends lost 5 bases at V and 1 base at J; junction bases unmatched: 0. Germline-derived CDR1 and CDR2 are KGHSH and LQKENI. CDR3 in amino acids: CASSAGGNTGELFF. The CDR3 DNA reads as TGTGCCAGCTCAGCGGGAGGGAACACCGGGGAGCTGTTTTTT.

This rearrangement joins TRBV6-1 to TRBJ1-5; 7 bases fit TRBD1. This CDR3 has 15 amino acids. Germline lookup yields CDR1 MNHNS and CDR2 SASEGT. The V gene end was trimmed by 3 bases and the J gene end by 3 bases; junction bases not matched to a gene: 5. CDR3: CASSDQTGANQPQHF. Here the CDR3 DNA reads TGTGCCAGCAGTGATCAAACAGGGGCCAATCAGCCCCAGCATTTT.

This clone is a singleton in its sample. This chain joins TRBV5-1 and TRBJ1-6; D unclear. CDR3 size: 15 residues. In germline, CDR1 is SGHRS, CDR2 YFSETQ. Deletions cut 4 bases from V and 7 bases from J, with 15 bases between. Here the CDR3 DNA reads TGCGCCAGCAGCCCCGATGGGCGGCCCAATTCACCCCTCCACTTT. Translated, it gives CASSPDGRPNSPLHF.

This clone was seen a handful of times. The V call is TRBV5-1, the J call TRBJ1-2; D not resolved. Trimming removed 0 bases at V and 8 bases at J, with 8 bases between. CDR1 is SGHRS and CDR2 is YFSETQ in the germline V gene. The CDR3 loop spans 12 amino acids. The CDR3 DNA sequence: TGCGCCAGCAGCTTGGATGGCAAAGGCTACACCTTC. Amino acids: CASSLDGKGYTF.

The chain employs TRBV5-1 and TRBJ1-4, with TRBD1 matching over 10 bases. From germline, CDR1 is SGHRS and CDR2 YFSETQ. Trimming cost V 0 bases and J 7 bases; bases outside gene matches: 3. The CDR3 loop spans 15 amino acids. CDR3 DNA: TGCGCCAGCAGCTTGGATCGGGACAGGGGTGAAAAACTGTTTTTT. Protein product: CASSLDRDRGEKLFF.

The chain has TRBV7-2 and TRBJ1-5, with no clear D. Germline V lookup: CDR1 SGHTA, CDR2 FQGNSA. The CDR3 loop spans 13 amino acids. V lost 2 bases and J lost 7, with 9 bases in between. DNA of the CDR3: TGTGCCAGCAGCTTAAGGATGTTGCAGCCCCAGCATTTT. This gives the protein CASSLRMLQPQHF.

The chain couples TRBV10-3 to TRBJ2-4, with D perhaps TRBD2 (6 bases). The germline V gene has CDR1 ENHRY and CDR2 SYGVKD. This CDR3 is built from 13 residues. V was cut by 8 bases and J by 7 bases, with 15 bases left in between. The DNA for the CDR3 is TGTGCCATCCAATTGTCCGGGAGCAACATTCAGTACTTC. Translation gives CAIQLSGSNIQYF.

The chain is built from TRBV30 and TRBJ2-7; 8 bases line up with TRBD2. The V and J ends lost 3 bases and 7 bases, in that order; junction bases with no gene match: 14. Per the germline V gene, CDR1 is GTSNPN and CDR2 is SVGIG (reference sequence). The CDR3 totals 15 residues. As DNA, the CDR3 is TGTGCCTGGAGGGAACCGGGACTAGGGGGGATGGAGCAGTACTTC. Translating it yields CAWREPGLGGMEQYF. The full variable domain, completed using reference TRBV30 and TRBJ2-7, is SQTIHQWPATLVQPVGSPLSLECTVEGTSNPNLYWYRQAAGRGLQLLFYSVGIGQISSEVPQNLSASRPQDRQFILSSKKLLLSDSGFYLCAWREPGLGGMEQYFGPGTRLTVT.

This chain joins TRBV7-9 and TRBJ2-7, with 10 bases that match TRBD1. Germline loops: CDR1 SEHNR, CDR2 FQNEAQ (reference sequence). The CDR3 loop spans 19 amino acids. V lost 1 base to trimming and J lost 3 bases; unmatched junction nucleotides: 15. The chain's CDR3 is CASSLGVAFGGDRGYEQYF. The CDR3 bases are TGTGCCAGCAGCTTAGGCGTGGCTTTCGGGGGGGACAGGGGCTACGAGCAGTACTTC.

In nucleotides, the CDR3 is TGTGCCAGCAGTTTAGGACAGGGGTACACTGAAGCTTTCTTT. Translated: CASSLGQGYTEAFF. The V gene is TRBV27, the J gene TRBJ1-1; TRBD1 matches 9 bases. The CDR3 is made up of 14 amino acids. Germline V lookup: CDR1 MNHEY, CDR2 SMNVEV (reference sequence). V gave up 2 bases and J gave up 3 bases; unmatched junction bases: 1.

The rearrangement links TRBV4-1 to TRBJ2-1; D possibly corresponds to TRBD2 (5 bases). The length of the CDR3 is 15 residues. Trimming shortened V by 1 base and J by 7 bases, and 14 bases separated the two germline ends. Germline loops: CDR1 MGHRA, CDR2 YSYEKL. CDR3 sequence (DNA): TGCGCCAGCAGCCAAGTCGGGGTCCCCGAAAATGAGCAGTTCTTC. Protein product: CASSQVGVPENEQFF.

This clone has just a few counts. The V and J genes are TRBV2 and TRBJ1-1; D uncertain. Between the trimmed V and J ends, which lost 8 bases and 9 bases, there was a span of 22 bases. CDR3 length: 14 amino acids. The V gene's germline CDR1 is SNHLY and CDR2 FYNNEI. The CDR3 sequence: CASYKDRTVAKAFF. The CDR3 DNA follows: TGTGCCAGCTACAAAGACCGGACGGTAGCCAAAGCTTTCTTT.

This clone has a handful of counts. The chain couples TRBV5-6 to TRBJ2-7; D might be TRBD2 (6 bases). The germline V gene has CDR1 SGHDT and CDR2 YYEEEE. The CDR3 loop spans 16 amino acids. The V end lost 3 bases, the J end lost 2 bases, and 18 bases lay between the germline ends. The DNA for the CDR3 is TGTGCCAGCAGCTCCGCCTGGGGGGATTTACCCTACGAGCAGTACTTC. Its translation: CASSSAWGDLPYEQYF.

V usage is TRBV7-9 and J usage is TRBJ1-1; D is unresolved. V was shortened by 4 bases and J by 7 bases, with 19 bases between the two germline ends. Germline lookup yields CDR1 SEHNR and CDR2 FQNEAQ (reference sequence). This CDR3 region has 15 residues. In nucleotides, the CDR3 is TGTGCCAGCAGCTCTTTGACGGTCCCCCGGGTTGAAGCTTTCTTT. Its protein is CASSSLTVPRVEAFF.

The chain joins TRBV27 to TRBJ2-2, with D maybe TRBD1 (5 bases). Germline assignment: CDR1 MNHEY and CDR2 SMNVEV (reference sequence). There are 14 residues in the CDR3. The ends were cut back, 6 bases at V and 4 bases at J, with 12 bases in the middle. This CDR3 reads CASRPPGFTGELFF. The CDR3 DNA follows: TGTGCCAGCAGACCCCCAGGGTTCACCGGGGAGCTGTTTTTT.

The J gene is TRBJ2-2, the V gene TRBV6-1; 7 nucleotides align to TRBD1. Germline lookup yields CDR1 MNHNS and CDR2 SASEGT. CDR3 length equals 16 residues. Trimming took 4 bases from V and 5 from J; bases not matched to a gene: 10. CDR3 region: CASSGPGGTGTGELFF. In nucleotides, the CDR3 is TGTGCCAGCAGTGGGCCAGGGGGTACGGGGACCGGGGAGCTGTTTTTT.

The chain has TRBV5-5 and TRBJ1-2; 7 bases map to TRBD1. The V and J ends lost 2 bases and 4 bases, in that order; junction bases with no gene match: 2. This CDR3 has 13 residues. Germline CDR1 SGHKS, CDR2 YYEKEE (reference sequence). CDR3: CASSLGDSYGYTF. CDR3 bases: TGTGCCAGCAGCTTAGGGGACAGCTATGGCTACACCTTC.

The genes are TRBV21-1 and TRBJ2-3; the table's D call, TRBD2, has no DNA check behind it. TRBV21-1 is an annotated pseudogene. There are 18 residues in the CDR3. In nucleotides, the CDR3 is TGTGCCAGCAGCAAAGAGGAGACTAGCGGTACGAGGCGGGGGGAGCAGTATTTT. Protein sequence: CASSKEETSGTRRGEQYF.

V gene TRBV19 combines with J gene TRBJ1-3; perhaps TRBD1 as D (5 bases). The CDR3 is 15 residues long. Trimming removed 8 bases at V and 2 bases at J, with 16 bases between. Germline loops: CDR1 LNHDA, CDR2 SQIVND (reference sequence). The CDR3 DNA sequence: TGTGCCAGTGGACACTTACTTTCCGCTGGAAACACCATATATTTT. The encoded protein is CASGHLLSAGNTIYF.